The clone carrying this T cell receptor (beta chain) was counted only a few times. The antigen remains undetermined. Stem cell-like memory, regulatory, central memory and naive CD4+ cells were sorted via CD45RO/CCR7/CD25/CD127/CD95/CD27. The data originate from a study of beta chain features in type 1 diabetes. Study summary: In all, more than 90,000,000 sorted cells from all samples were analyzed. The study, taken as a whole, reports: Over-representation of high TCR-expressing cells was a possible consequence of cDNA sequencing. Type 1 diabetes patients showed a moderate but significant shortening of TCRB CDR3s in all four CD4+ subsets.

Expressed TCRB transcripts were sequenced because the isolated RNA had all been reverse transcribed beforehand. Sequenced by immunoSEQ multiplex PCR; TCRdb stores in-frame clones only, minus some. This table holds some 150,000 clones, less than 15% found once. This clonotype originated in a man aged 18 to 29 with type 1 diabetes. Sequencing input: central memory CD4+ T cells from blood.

CDR3: CAISEDQLQGNSPLHF. The CDR3 region has the DNA TGTGCCATCAGTGAGGACCAACTACAGGGTAATTCACCCCTCCACTTT. The V and J genes are TRBV10-3 and TRBJ1-6, with a tentative D call TRBD1 (6 bases). Trimming shortened V by 2 bases and J by 6 bases, and 14 bases separated the two germline ends. Germline CDR1 reads ENHRY; CDR2 reads SYGVKD. The CDR3 covers 16 residues.